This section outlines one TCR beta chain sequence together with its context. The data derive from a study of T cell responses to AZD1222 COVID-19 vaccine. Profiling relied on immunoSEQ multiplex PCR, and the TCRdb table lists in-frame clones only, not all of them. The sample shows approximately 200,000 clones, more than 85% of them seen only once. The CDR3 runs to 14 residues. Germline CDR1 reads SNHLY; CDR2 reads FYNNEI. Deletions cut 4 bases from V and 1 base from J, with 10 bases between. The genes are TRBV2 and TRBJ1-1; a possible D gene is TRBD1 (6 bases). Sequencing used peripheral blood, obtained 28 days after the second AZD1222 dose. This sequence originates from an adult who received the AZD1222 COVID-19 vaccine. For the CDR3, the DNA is TGTGCCAGCAGTGTGAACAGGGCGAACACTGAAGCTTTCTTT. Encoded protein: CASSVNRANTEAFF.